The clone carrying this T cell receptor (beta chain) was detected a few times. The antigen is not known. The data stem from a study of blood T cells in healthy people across ages. Overall study results and limits: Changes seen in expanded clonotypes were possibly confounded by donor CMV status left unknown.

Alongside a J-beta primer mix, a sample-barcoded 5' primer served in a second PCR lasting 7 to 11 cycles. TCRdb reprocessed the 5' RACE reads with MiXCR, giving one entry per CDR3 protein. Among under 1,000,000 distinct CDR3 sequences listed, about half were seen once. With 6 bases removed from V and 2 bases from J, the gap between germline ends came to 13 bases. There are 13 residues in the CDR3. Germline V gives CDR1 DFQATT, CDR2 SNEGSKA (reference sequence). PBMCs were isolated at a quantity of at least 6 million per sample. The receptor's source is a man of 80 years or more in good health. The sample consisted of blood. The gene calls are TRBV20-1 and TRBJ1-1; maybe TRBD1 (6 bases). The DNA of the CDR3 is TGCAGTGCCCGCAGGGGATATAACACTGAAGCTTTCTTT. Its translation is CSARRGYNTEAFF.